Listed below are T cell receptor beta chains from one sample, sequenced in a study of cytomegalovirus exposure and HLA in healthy donors. Only in-frame clones appear in the TCRdb table, and some are missing; sequencing was by immunoSEQ multiplex PCR. The sample shows 150,000 to 200,000 clones, around four fifths of them seen only once. The sequenced sample was PBMCs. The receptors derive from a man aged 18-30 years in good health and CMV-seropositive. Both conserved end residues are part of each CDR3. A D gene is named only where the DNA matches it firmly. Size tells how often a clone was seen (once, few, many) or the class of an expanded clone, and some rows leave it out.

abundance	v_gene	j_gene	d_gene	CDR3aa	CDR3nt
.	TRBV5-1	TRBJ2-7	.	CASSERQSSYEQYF	TGCGCCAGCAGCGAGAGACAGAGCTCCTACGAGCAGTACTTC
.	TRBV28	TRBJ2-1	TRBD2	CASNLPVLGLAGYNEQFF	TGTGCCAGCAACCTCCCAGTGTTAGGACTAGCGGGGTACAATGAGCAGTTCTTC
.	TRBV29-1	TRBJ2-1	TRBD2	CSVVGLAGDSEQFF	TGCAGCGTAGTGGGACTAGCGGGAGATAGTGAGCAGTTCTTC
.	TRBV6-1	TRBJ2-5	.	CASGASGDLETQYF	TGTGCCAGCGGGGCCTCCGGAGATCTAGAGACCCAGTACTTC
.	TRBV27	TRBJ2-7	.	CASSFAASLAEQYF	TGTGCCAGCAGTTTTGCGGCTAGCCTGGCCGAGCAGTACTTC
.	TRBV6-6	TRBJ2-3	.	CASSGADTQYF	TGTGCCAGCAGTGGAGCCGATACGCAGTATTTT
.	TRBV27	TRBJ1-2	TRBD1	CASSLLAGSGGKANGYTF	TGTGCCAGCAGTTTATTGGCGGGGTCAGGGGGCAAGGCGAATGGCTACACCTTC
.	TRBV28	TRBJ2-3	TRBD2	CASSLASPGGRDTQYF	TGTGCCAGCAGTTTAGCCTCACCTGGCGGGAGGGATACGCAGTATTTT
once	TRBV4-2	TRBJ2-3	.	CASISEGLDRVYF	TGTGCCAGCATCTCAGAGGGACTCGACAGGGTGTATTTT
.	TRBV27	TRBJ2-7	.	CASSSQTLDTLVYEQYF	TGTGCCAGCAGTTCTCAAACCCTGGACACCCTAGTCTACGAGCAGTACTTC
.	TRBV19	TRBJ1-2	.	CASTQGYYGYTF	TGTGCCAGTACCCAGGGCTACTATGGCTACACCTTC
.	TRBV10-3	TRBJ2-1	TRBD1	CAISESAGGYDEQFF	TGTGCCATCAGTGAGTCGGCAGGGGGCTATGATGAGCAGTTCTTC
.	TRBV15	TRBJ2-7	TRBD1	CATSRVVGTGGTYEQYF	TGTGCCACCAGCAGGGTGGTGGGGACAGGGGGCACCTACGAGCAGTACTTC
.	TRBV18	TRBJ2-1	.	CASSPSITGYNEQFF	TGTGCCAGCTCACCTTCCATAACGGGGTACAATGAGCAGTTCTTC
.	TRBV6-1	TRBJ1-5	.	CASIGERYYQPQHF	TGTGCCAGCATTGGGGAGCGGTACTATCAGCCCCAGCATTTT
.	TRBV27	TRBJ2-1	TRBD2	CASSTRVLAGARSLYNEQFF	TGTGCCAGCAGTACTAGGGTCCTAGCGGGAGCTCGCTCCCTCTACAATGAGCAGTTCTTC
.	TRBV7-9	TRBJ2-7	.	CASTISSGRIYEQYF	TGTGCCAGCACCATTTCAAGTGGGAGGATATACGAGCAGTACTTC
.	TRBV5-3	TRBJ2-1	TRBD2	CARSECLTSGDENEQFF	TGTGCCAGAAGCGAATGTCTTACTAGCGGGGACGAGAATGAGCAGTTCTTC
.	TRBV27	TRBJ1-4	.	CASRESGATNEKLFF	TGTGCCAGCAGAGAATCAGGGGCAACTAATGAAAAACTGTTTTTT
once	TRBV5-1	TRBJ2-5	.	CASSLAAGGETQYF	TGCGCCAGCAGCTTGGCCGCAGGGGGGGAGACCCAGTACTTC
.	TRBV25-1	TRBJ1-2	.	CASSRGEGYDYTF	TGTGCCAGCTCCCGGGGGGAGGGCTATGACTACACCTTC
.	TRBV18	TRBJ1-4	TRBD1	CASSPNQGDNEKLFF	TGTGCCAGCTCACCGAATCAGGGGGATAATGAAAAACTGTTTTTT
.	TRBV9	TRBJ1-5	.	CASSVGQAYNQPQHF	TGTGCCAGCAGCGTAGGACAGGCCTACAATCAGCCCCAGCATTTT
.	TRBV30	TRBJ1-4	.	CAWAGGPLNEKLFF	TGTGCCTGGGCGGGAGGACCGCTTAATGAAAAACTGTTTTTT
.	TRBV10-3	TRBJ2-5	TRBD2	CAISGSSGSSETQYF	TGTGCCATCAGTGGAAGTAGCGGGAGTTCGGAGACCCAGTACTTC
once	TRBV15	TRBJ2-7	.	CATGGLAAEAEVEQYF	TGTGCCACCGGCGGGTTGGCTGCGGAGGCTGAGGTGGAGCAGTACTTC
once	TRBV7-9	TRBJ2-1	TRBD2	CASSLGLAGNEQFF	TGTGCCAGCAGCTTAGGACTAGCAGGCAATGAGCAGTTCTTC
.	TRBV30	TRBJ1-2	.	CAWSLLRGGTYGYTF	TGTGCCTGGAGCCTCCTAAGGGGGGGGACCTATGGCTACACCTTC
once	TRBV30	TRBJ2-1	.	CAWSGTSHEQFF	TGTGCCTGGAGTGGGACAAGCCATGAGCAGTTCTTC
.	TRBV7-3	TRBJ2-7	.	CASSRGPGWEQYF	TGTGCCAGCAGCCGCGGACCGGGGTGGGAGCAGTACTTC
.	TRBV9	TRBJ1-1	.	CASSVGPGSTEAFF	TGTGCCAGCAGCGTAGGCCCAGGGTCGACTGAAGCTTTCTTT
.	TRBV27	TRBJ2-7	TRBD1	CASSPSGQGGSYEQYF	TGTGCCAGCAGTCCTTCGGGACAGGGTGGCTCCTACGAGCAGTACTTC
.	TRBV7-8	TRBJ2-2	TRBD1	CASSSYRGPPGELFF	TGTGCCAGCAGCTCCTACAGGGGGCCCCCCGGGGAGCTGTTTTTT
.	TRBV9	TRBJ1-1	.	CASSVRTSLYF	TGTGCCAGCAGCGTCCGGACAAGTTTGTACTTT
.	TRBV5-4	TRBJ2-2	TRBD1	CASSSGGQGPNTGELFF	TGTGCCAGCAGCTCGGGAGGACAGGGGCCGAACACCGGGGAGCTGTTTTTT
.	TRBV6-1	TRBJ1-1	.	CASSGASEAFF	TGTGCCAGCAGTGGGGCCTCTGAAGCTTTCTTT
.	TRBV18	TRBJ1-5	TRBD1	CASSLGQALVLPQHF	TGTGCCAGCTCACTTGGACAGGCGCTCGTTCTGCCCCAGCATTTT
.	TRBV28	TRBJ2-5	TRBD2	CASSLTSGDGTQYF	TGTGCCAGCAGTTTGACTAGCGGGGATGGGACCCAGTACTTC
.	TRBV25-1	TRBJ1-1	TRBD1	CASSDTGVRNEAFF	TGTGCCAGCAGTGATACAGGGGTGCGCAATGAAGCTTTCTTT
.	TRBV6-6	TRBJ1-4	.	CASSRGSNEKLFF	TGTGCCAGCAGCCGCGGTTCAAATGAAAAACTGTTTTTT
.	TRBV28	TRBJ1-2	.	CASSTYSYGYTF	TGTGCCAGCAGTACCTACAGCTATGGCTACACCTTC
.	TRBV5-1	TRBJ2-7	.	CASSLSVSGEQYF	TGCGCCAGCAGCTTGTCCGTCTCGGGCGAGCAGTACTTC
.	TRBV29-1	TRBJ2-7	TRBD2	CSAFGGSLYEQYF	TGCAGCGCCTTTGGCGGGAGTCTCTACGAGCAGTACTTC
.	TRBV28	TRBJ1-4	.	CASSLGGLGEKLFF	TGTGCCAGCAGTTTAGGGGGGTTAGGTGAAAAACTGTTTTTT
.	TRBV19	TRBJ2-1	.	CASSWTVGAVREQFF	TGTGCCAGTAGCTGGACAGTAGGGGCGGTTCGGGAGCAGTTCTTC
.	TRBV27	TRBJ1-4	.	CASSPNIATNEKLFF	TGTGCCAGCAGTCCCAACATCGCAACTAATGAAAAACTGTTTTTT
.	TRBV5-4	TRBJ2-7	.	CASSPRGGMAYEQYF	TGTGCCAGCAGCCCCCGGGGAGGCATGGCCTACGAGCAGTACTTC